A selection of T cell receptor beta chains follows, all from one sample in a study of T cells after posttransplantation cyclophosphamide. Measured with immunoSEQ multiplex PCR; TCRdb has only the in-frame clones, and not every one. The sample includes some 7,100 clones, none of them occurring once. The sequenced sample was PBMCs, obtained after an allogeneic stem cell transplant with post-transplant cyclophosphamide. The receptor source for this set is a male patient aged 30 to 39 who received an allogeneic stem cell transplant from an unrelated donor, was CMV-positive, and had acute and chronic GVHD. The graft donor may have contributed some T cells. Each CDR3 is given with its conserved first and last residue.

j_gene,v_gene,CDR3aa
TRBJ1-5,TRBV10-3,CAIRGGSNQPQHF
TRBJ2-5,TRBV5-5,CASSIGTGAFATQYF
TRBJ2-2,TRBV7-2,CASSLGRGTGELFF
TRBJ1-2,TRBV9,CASSVQSTGDYGYTF
TRBJ2-7,TRBV6-5,CASGLEVSYEQYF
TRBJ1-4,TRBV27,CASSFRNREKLFF
TRBJ2-7,TRBV19,CASSITTGGPYEQYF
TRBJ1-1,TRBV27,CASSLLQGGLTEAFF
TRBJ2-1,TRBV7-3,CASSLGLAGAVYNEQFF
TRBJ1-1,TRBV6-5,CASYAGGMNTEAFF
TRBJ2-1,TRBV19,CASSMEGSGGITSSYNEQFF
TRBJ1-2,TRBV18,CASSPGQNYGYTF
TRBJ2-7,TRBV4-3,CASSQARQFYEQYF
TRBJ2-3,TRBV30,CAWSGGLAGQAGTQYF
TRBJ1-1,TRBV4-2,CASSQPQRGWMTEAFF
TRBJ2-7,TRBV7-6,CASSSPIGQGAYEQYF
TRBJ2-1,TRBV23-1,CASSQLTSGGGYNEQFF
TRBJ2-2,TRBV5-5,CASSLAPRERNTGELFF
TRBJ2-1,TRBV6-5,CASSYSSGGTNEQFF
TRBJ1-1,TRBV6-5,CASSYSAGSNTEAFF
TRBJ1-6,TRBV10-3,CAISESDRDNSPLHF
TRBJ2-1,TRBV2,CASSEYSSATYNEQFF
TRBJ2-2,TRBV7-3,CASSFASGRSVGELFF